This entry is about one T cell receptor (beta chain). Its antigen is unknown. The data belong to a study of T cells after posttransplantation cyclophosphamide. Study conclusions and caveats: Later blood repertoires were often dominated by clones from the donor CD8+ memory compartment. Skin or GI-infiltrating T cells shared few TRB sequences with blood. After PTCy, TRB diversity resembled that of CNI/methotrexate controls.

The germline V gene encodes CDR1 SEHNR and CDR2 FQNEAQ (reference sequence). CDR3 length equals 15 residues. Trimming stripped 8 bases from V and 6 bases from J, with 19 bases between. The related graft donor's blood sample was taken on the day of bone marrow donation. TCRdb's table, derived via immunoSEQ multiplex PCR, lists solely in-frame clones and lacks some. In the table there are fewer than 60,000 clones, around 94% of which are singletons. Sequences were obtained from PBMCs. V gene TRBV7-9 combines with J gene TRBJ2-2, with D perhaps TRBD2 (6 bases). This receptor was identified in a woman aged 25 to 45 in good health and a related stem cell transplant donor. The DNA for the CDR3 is TGTGCCAGCCTCTCGGGCGGGGCGGGCTCCGGGGAGCTGTTTTTT. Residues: CASLSGGAGSGELFF.